Below, 18 T cell receptor beta chains from the same sample are listed, as sequenced in a study of T cell changes during pregnancy in multiple sclerosis. Libraries were prepared by immunoSEQ multiplex PCR; TCRdb keeps only in-frame clonotypes and omits some of them. Of tens of thousands of clones listed, roughly 93% are singletons. Specimen: CD8+ T cells from peripheral blood mononuclear cells, collected in the second trimester of pregnancy. The receptors shown here come from a female donor with multiple sclerosis, enrolled in a pregnancy study.

This rearrangement joins TRBV7-9 to TRBJ2-5; 7 positions agree with TRBD2. The CDR3 runs to 18 residues. The germline gives CDR1 SEHNR, CDR2 FQNEAQ (reference sequence). J was trimmed by 5 bases and V by 2 bases; bases with no gene match: 17. CDR3 region: CASSLNPWVGAGAETQYF. The CDR3 DNA sequence: TGTGCCAGCAGCTTAAACCCCTGGGTAGGGGCGGGAGCGGAGACCCAGTACTTC.

This sequence joins TRBV28 and TRBJ2-5, with 7 bases fitting TRBD2. The CDR3 contains 15 residues. Trimming took 3 bases from V and 5 from J; bases not matched to a gene: 9. Germline CDR1 reads MDHEN; CDR2 reads SYDVKM. The CDR3 DNA follows: TGTGCCAGCAGTTTGACGGCTAGCGGTCGTGAGACCCAGTACTTC. This sequence encodes CASSLTASGRETQYF.

The chain recombines TRBV6-1 with TRBJ1-1; 9 bases are shared with TRBD1. Germline CDR1 is MNHNS and CDR2 is SASEGT. After removal of 6 bases from V and 5 bases from J, the junction contained 4 bases not matched to a gene. The CDR3 is 13 residues long. The CDR3 coding sequence is TGTGCCAGCAGGGACAGGGGTTGGACTGAAGCTTTCTTT. Translating gives CASRDRGWTEAFF.

This chain uses TRBV5-5 with TRBJ2-1; TRBD1 aligns across 8 bases. CDR3 length: 14 amino acids. Per germline, CDR1 SGHKS and CDR2 YYEKEE (reference sequence). V was pared by 4 bases and J by 3 bases, with 3 bases of the junction left unmatched. CDR3: CASSLGTGYNEQFF. The CDR3 DNA sequence: TGTGCCAGCAGCCTAGGGACAGGCTACAATGAGCAGTTCTTC. The full variable domain, rest sourced from reference TRBV5-5 and TRBJ2-1, is DAGVTQSPTHLIKTRGQQVTLRCSPISGHKSVSWYQQVLGQGPQFIFQYYEKEERGRGNFPDRFSARQFPNYSSELNVNALLLGDSALYLCASSLGTGYNEQFFGPGTRLTVL.

This clone occurred a few times. The genes are TRBV11-2 and TRBJ1-1, with TRBD1 matching 7 bases. Germline values: CDR1 SGHAT, CDR2 FQNNGV. The CDR3 runs to 15 residues. The V gene end was trimmed by 0 bases and the J gene end by 1 base; junction bases not matched to a gene: 2. The CDR3 here is CASSLEWTGNTEAFF. In DNA form, the CDR3 reads TGTGCCAGCAGCTTAGAATGGACAGGGAACACTGAAGCTTTCTTT.

The chain links TRBV7-6 to TRBJ2-5, with 7 bases fitting TRBD2. This CDR3 has 18 residues. Germline CDR1 SGHVS, CDR2 FNYEAQ. Trimming removed 2 bases from V and 0 bases from J; junction bases left unmatched: 12. In DNA form, the CDR3 reads TGTGCCAGCAGCTTAAGGTCATCTAGCGGAGAGTACCAAGAGACCCAGTACTTC. Encoded protein: CASSLRSSSGEYQETQYF. The full variable domain, rest sourced from reference TRBV7-6 and TRBJ2-5, is GAGVSQSPRYKVTKRGQDVALRCDPISGHVSLYWYRQALGQGPEFLTYFNYEAQQDKSGLPNDRFSAERPEGSISTLTIQRTEQRDSAMYRCASSLRSSSGEYQETQYFGPGTRLLVL.

The rearrangement uses TRBV5-1 and TRBJ2-7; 9 nucleotides align to TRBD2. Germline loops: CDR1 SGHRS, CDR2 YFSETQ. The V segment lost 7 bases and the J segment 0 bases; nucleotides outside the gene matches: 8. This CDR3 has 15 amino acids. The CDR3 sequence: CASAYRSGSSYEQYF. DNA of the CDR3: TGCGCCAGCGCATATCGTAGCGGGAGCTCCTACGAGCAGTACTTC.

The gene calls are TRBV15 and TRBJ2-3; maybe TRBD1 (5 bases). CDR1 is LNHNV and CDR2 is YYDKDF in the germline V gene (reference sequence). V was pared by 3 bases and J by 7 bases, with 14 bases between. The CDR3 runs to 14 residues. CDR3 sequence reads: CATSSSFDRNTQYF. The CDR3 DNA reads as TGTGCCACCAGCAGCTCCTTTGACAGAAATACGCAGTATTTT.

This chain links TRBV15 with TRBJ2-1; 12 bases fit TRBD2. This CDR3 has 16 amino acids. Per the germline V gene, CDR1 is LNHNV and CDR2 is YYDKDF (reference sequence). V shed 5 bases and J 3 bases; nucleotides not matched to a gene: 5. The CDR3 loop reads CATSGRLAGVYNEQFF. As DNA, the CDR3 is TGTGCCACCAGCGGGCGACTAGCGGGAGTCTACAATGAGCAGTTCTTC.

The chain uses TRBV2 and TRBJ1-3; D gene ambiguous. The CDR3 covers 14 residues. Germline CDR1 is SNHLY and CDR2 is FYNNEI. Trimming pared 3 bases from V and 4 bases from J, leaving 10 bases between. The CDR3 DNA follows: TGTGCCAGCAGTGAGGCGGGGAAGGGAAACACCATATATTTT. Encoded protein: CASSEAGKGNTIYF.

CDR3 region: CASSEGRGQYGYTF. The DNA for the CDR3 is TGTGCCAGCAGTGAAGGCAGGGGGCAATATGGCTACACCTTC. The chain has TRBV6-1 and TRBJ1-2; 8 positions agree with TRBD1. With V trimmed by 1 base and J by 5 bases, 3 bases remained unmatched. The CDR3 sequence is 14 residues long. Germline loops: CDR1 MNHNS, CDR2 SASEGT.

The chain couples TRBV27 to TRBJ2-7; 9 positions agree with TRBD1. The V segment lost 5 bases and the J segment 5 bases; nucleotides outside the gene matches: 4. The CDR3 length is 13 residues. The germline V gene encodes CDR1 MNHEY and CDR2 SMNVEV (reference sequence). The CDR3 loop reads CASSGTGYHEQYF. DNA of the CDR3: TGTGCCAGCAGTGGGACAGGGTACCACGAGCAGTACTTC.

The genes are TRBV4-3 and TRBJ1-6; TRBD1 matches at 9 bases. V lost 8 bases and J lost 7; bases outside the gene matches: 9. Germline lookup yields CDR1 LGHNA and CDR2 YSLEER. The CDR3 is 15 residues long. The CDR3 nucleotides are TGCGCCAGCCGTCCCGGGACAGGGACCAATTCACCCCTCCACTTT. Amino acid sequence: CASRPGTGTNSPLHF.

The chain recombines TRBV28 with TRBJ2-2, with a possible D match to TRBD2 (6 bases). Germline CDR1 and CDR2: MDHEN and SYDVKM. The V and J ends lost 3 bases and 5 bases respectively, with 13 bases between them. This CDR3 is built from 15 residues. The CDR3 coding sequence is TGTGCCAGCAGTTTCCTTGTAGGGAGGACCGGGGAGCTGTTTTTT. Translated, it gives CASSFLVGRTGELFF. The full variable domain, rest sourced from reference TRBV28 and TRBJ2-2, is DVKVTQSSRYLVKRTGEKVFLECVQDMDHENMFWYRQDPGLGLRLIYFSYDVKMKEKGDIPEGYSVSREKKERFSLILESASTNQTSMYLCASSFLVGRTGELFFGEGSRLTVL.

The chain recombines TRBV6-5 with TRBJ1-1, with 7 bases that match TRBD1. The V gene end was trimmed by 4 bases and the J gene end by 4 bases; junction bases not matched to a gene: 9. The CDR3 totals 15 residues. Per germline, CDR1 MNHEY and CDR2 SVGAGI. This CDR3 reads CASSFLRDRSTEAFF. In DNA, the CDR3 is TGTGCCAGCAGTTTCCTCCGGGACAGATCCACTGAAGCTTTCTTT.

The CDR3 DNA is TGCGCCAGCAGCCAAGCGCCCACAGGGGGCTTTTACGAGCAGTACTTC. It yields the protein CASSQAPTGGFYEQYF. V and J are TRBV4-1 and TRBJ2-7; 9 nucleotides agree with TRBD1. The germline CDR1 and CDR2 sequences are MGHRA and YSYEKL. The CDR3 extends over 16 amino acids. V lost 1 base and J lost 4; bases outside the gene matches: 8.

The rearrangement joins TRBV6-5 to TRBJ2-3; 7 nucleotides match TRBD1. The CDR3 is 12 amino acids. Germline V CDR1 and CDR2: MNHEY, SVGAGI. V dropped 9 bases and J dropped 4; count of bases not matched to a gene: 4. The CDR3 spells CARRGPPDTQYF. CDR3 nucleotide sequence: TGTGCCAGGAGGGGGCCCCCAGATACGCAGTATTTT.

V gene TRBV7-9 combines with J gene TRBJ2-7; tentative D call: TRBD2 (5 bases). The CDR3 is 15 residues long. V was clipped by 3 bases and J by 2 bases, with 14 bases between them. CDR1 is SEHNR and CDR2 is FQNEAQ in the germline V gene (reference sequence). Here the CDR3 reads CASSLWLAQTYEQYF. The CDR3 DNA reads as TGTGCCAGCAGCTTGTGGCTAGCTCAGACCTACGAGCAGTACTTC.